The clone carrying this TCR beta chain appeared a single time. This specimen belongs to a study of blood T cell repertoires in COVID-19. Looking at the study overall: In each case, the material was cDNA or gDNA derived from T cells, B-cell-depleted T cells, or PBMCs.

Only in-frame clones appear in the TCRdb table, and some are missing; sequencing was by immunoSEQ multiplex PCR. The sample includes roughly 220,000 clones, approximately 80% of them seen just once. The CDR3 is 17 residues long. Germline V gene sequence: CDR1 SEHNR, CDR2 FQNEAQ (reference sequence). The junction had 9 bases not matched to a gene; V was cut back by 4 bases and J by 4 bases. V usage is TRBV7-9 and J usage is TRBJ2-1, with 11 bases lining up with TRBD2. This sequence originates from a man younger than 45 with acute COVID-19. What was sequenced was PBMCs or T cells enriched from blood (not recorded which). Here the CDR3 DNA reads TGTGCCAGCAGCTCCCCTTTCACTAGCGGGGGATACAATGAGCAGTTCTTC. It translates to CASSSPFTSGGYNEQFF. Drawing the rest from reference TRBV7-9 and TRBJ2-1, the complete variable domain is DTGVSQNPRHKITKRGQNVTFRCDPISEHNRLYWYRQTLGQGPEFLTYFQNEAQLEKSRLLSDRFSAERPKGSFSTLEIQRTEQGDSAMYLCASSSPFTSGGYNEQFFGPGTRLTVL.